This TCR beta chain is drawn from a study of molecular identifiers for immune sequencing clone quantification. Study outcomes and limitations: Even with some 920,000 naive cells present, spiked Jurkat TCR RNA from one cell was reportedly detectable. Clone sizes could be underestimated for highly expanded clones when identical TCR molecules share a barcode.

Comment on this clonotype: Antigen unknown.

The use of previously described methods and listed TCR primers produced the bulk TCR libraries. MiXCR was run by TCRdb on the PCR reads, yielding one entry per CDR3 protein. The table shows under 650,000 distinct CDR3 sequences, with just under 20% occurring only once. Sorting defined naive CD8 T cells as CD8+CD4-CCR7+CD45RA+. CDR1 and CDR2 from the germline V gene are MNHNY and SVGAGI (reference sequence). V was clipped by 6 bases and J by 2 bases; unmatched bases: 7. CDR3 length: 15 amino acids. The receptor was isolated from a human donor in good health. Some libraries in this study had Jurkat cell RNA spiked in. The sequenced sample consisted of naive CD8+ T cells from blood, with Jurkat cell RNA spiked in. Sample subset: FACS-sorted CD8+CD4-CCR7+CD45RA+ naive T cells. J is TRBJ2-1 and V is TRBV6-6; 7 bases align to TRBD2. The CDR3 region has the DNA TGTGCCAGCAGCCAACTAGGGACTACCTACAATGAGCAGTTCTTC. Translation: CASSQLGTTYNEQFF.